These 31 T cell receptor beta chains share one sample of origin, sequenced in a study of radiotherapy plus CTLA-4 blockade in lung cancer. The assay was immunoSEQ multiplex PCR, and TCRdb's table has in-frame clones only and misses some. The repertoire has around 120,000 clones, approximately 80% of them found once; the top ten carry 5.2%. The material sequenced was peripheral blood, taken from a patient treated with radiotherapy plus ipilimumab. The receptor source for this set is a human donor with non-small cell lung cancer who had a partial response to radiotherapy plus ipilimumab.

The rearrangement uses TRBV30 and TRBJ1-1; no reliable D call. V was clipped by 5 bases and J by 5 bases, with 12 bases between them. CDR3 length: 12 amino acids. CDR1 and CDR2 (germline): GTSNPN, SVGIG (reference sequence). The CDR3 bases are TGTGCCTGGGGACCCTCGGGGACTGAAGCTTTCTTT. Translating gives CAWGPSGTEAFF.

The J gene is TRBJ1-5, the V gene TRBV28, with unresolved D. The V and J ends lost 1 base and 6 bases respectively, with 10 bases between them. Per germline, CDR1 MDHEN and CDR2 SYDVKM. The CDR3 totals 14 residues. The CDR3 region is CASSLSITGQPQHF. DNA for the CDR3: TGTGCCAGCAGTTTATCGATAACCGGTCAGCCCCAGCATTTT.

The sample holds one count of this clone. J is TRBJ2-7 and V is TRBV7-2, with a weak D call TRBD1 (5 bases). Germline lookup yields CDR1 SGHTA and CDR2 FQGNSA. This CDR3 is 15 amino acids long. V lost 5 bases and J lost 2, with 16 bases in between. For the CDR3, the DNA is TGTGCCAGCAGCCCGACGTCAGGGAAAGCCTACGAGCAGTACTTC. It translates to CASSPTSGKAYEQYF.

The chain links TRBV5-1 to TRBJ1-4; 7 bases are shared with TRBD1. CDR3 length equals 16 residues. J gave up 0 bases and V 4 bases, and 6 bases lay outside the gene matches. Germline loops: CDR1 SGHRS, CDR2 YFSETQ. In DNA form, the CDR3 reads TGCGCCAGCAGCCCGGGGACAGATGCAACTAATGAAAAACTGTTTTTT. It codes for CASSPGTDATNEKLFF.

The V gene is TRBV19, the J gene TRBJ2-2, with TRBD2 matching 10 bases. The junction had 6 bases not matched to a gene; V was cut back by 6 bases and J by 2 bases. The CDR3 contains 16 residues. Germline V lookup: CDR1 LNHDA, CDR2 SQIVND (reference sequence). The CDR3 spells CASSPGLAANTGELFF. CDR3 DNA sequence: TGTGCCAGTAGCCCCGGACTAGCGGCCAACACCGGGGAGCTGTTTTTT.

The CDR3 DNA is TGTGCCATCAGGGGCCAGGGGGCCTCCTACAATGAGCAGTTCTTC. This gives the protein CAIRGQGASYNEQFF. V and J are TRBV10-3 and TRBJ2-1; 8 positions agree with TRBD1. The junction had 4 bases not matched to a gene; V was cut back by 6 bases and J by 0 bases. CDR3 length: 15 residues. Germline CDR1 is ENHRY and CDR2 is SYGVKD.

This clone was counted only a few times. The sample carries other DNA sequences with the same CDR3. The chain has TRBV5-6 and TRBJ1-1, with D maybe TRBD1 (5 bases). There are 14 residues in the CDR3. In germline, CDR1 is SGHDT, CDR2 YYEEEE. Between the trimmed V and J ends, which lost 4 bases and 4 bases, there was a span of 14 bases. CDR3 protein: CASSPVRGSTEAFF. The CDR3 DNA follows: TGTGCCAGCAGCCCCGTGCGGGGGAGCACTGAAGCTTTCTTT.

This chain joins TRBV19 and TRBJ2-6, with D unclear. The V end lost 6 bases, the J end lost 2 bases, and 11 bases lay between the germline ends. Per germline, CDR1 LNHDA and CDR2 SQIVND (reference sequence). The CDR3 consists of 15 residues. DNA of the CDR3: TGTGCCAGTAGCAGGAAAAGTGCTGGGGCCAACGTCCTGACTTTC. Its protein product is CASSRKSAGANVLTF.

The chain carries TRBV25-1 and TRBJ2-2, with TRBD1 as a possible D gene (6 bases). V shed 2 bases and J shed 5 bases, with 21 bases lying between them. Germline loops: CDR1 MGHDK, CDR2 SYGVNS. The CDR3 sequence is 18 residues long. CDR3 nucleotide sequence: TGTGCCAGCAGTGAACCCCTTGGACGAGGAAGGGGGACCGGGGAGCTGTTTTTT. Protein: CASSEPLGRGRGTGELFF.

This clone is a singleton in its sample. The CDR3 here is CASSEGISNQPQHF. As DNA, the CDR3 is TGTGCCAGCAGCGAGGGAATAAGCAATCAGCCCCAGCATTTT. The chain uses TRBV5-6 and TRBJ1-5; D uncertain. This CDR3 region has 14 residues. Germline CDR1 reads SGHDT; CDR2 reads YYEEEE. Trimming took off 4 bases at V and 1 base at J, with 9 bases between the two ends. Full variable domain (outside the CDR3, taken from reference TRBV5-6 and TRBJ1-5): DAGVTQSPTHLIKTRGQQVTLRCSPKSGHDTVSWYQQALGQGPQFIFQYYEEEERQRGNFPDRFSGHQFPNYSSELNVNALLLGDSALYLCASSEGISNQPQHFGDGTRLSIL.

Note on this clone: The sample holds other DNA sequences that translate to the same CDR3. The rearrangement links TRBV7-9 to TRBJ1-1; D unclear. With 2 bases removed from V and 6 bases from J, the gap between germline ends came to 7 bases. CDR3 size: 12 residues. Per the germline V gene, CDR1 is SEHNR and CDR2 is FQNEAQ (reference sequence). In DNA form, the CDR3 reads TGTGCCAGCAGCTTATCCCTTTCTGAAGCTTTCTTT. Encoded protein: CASSLSLSEAFF.

CDR3 sequence: CASSLTGRNEQFF. CDR3 sequence (DNA): TGTGCCAGCAGCTTAACAGGGCGGAATGAGCAGTTCTTC. V is TRBV13 and J is TRBJ2-1; possibly TRBD1 for D (6 bases). V was shortened by 2 bases and J by 7 bases, with 9 bases between the two germline ends. The CDR3 spans 13 residues. In germline, CDR1 is PRHDT, CDR2 FYEKMQ (reference sequence).

The CDR3 bases are TGTGCCAGCAGCGAGGGGACAGGCACTGAAGCTTTCTTT. Translation gives CASSEGTGTEAFF. The gene calls are TRBV5-6 and TRBJ1-1; 8 nucleotides agree with TRBD1. Per the germline V gene, CDR1 is SGHDT and CDR2 is YYEEEE. The V and J ends lost 4 bases and 4 bases, in that order; junction bases with no gene match: 3. The CDR3 is made up of 13 amino acids.

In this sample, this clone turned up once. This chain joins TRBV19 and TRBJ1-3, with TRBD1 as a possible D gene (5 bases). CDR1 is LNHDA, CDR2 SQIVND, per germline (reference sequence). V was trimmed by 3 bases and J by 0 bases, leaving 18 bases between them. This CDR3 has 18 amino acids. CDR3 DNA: TGTGCCAGTAGTATGGAGGACCCCCGGGGGACCTCTGGAAACACCATATATTTT. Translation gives CASSMEDPRGTSGNTIYF.

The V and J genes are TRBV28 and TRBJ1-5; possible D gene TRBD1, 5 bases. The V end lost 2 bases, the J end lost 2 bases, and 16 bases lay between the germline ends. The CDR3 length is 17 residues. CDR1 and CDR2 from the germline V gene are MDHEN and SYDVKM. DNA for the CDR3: TGTGCCAGCAGTTTACAGGGATCTTTAACGGGCAATCAGCCCCAGCATTTT. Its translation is CASSLQGSLTGNQPQHF.

CDR3 amino acids: CASGGGQGEPRVHEQYF. DNA of the CDR3: TGTGCCAGTGGGGGCGGACAGGGGGAACCCCGAGTCCACGAGCAGTACTTC. This rearrangement joins TRBV19 to TRBJ2-7, with TRBD1 identical over 10 bases. The germline V gene encodes CDR1 LNHDA and CDR2 SQIVND (reference sequence). V was clipped by 8 bases and J by 5 bases; unmatched bases: 18. The CDR3 covers 17 residues.

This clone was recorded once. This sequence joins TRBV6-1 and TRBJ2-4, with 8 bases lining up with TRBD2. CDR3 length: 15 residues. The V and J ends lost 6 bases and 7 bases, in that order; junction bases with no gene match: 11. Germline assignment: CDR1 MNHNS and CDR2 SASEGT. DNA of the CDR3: TGTGCCAGCAGGAGGGGGAAAGCGGGAGAGAACATTCAGTACTTC. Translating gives CASRRGKAGENIQYF.

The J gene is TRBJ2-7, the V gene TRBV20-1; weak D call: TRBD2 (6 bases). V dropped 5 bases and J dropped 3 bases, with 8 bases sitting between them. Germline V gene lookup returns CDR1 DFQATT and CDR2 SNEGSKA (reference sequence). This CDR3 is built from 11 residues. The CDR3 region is CSALEGYEQYF. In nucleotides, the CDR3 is TGCAGTGCTCTGGAGGGCTACGAGCAGTACTTC.

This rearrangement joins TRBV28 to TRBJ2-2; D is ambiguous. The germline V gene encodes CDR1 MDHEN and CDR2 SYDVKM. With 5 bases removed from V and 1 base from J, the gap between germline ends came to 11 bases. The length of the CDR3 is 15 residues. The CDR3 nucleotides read TGTGCCAGCAGTCCACCCTTCAGGAACACCGGGGAGCTGTTTTTT. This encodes CASSPPFRNTGELFF.

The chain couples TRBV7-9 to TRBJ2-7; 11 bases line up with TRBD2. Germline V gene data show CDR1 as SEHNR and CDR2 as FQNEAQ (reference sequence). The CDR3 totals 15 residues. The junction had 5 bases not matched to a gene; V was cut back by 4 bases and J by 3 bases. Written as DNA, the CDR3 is TGTGCCAGCAGCTCATCCGGGACTAGCGGCTACGAGCAGTACTTC. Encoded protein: CASSSSGTSGYEQYF.

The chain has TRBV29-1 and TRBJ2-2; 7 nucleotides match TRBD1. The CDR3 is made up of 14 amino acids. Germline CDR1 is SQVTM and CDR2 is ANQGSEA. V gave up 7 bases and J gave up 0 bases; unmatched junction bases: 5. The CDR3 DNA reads TGCAGCGCCTTCGGACAGGCGAACACCGGGGAGCTGTTTTTT. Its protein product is CSAFGQANTGELFF.

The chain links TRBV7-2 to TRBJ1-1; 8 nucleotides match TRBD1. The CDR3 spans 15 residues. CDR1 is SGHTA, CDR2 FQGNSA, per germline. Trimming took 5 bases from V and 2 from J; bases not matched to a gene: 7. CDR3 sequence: CASSPTPGGNTEAFF. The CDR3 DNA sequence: TGTGCCAGCAGCCCTACCCCAGGGGGCAACACTGAAGCTTTCTTT.

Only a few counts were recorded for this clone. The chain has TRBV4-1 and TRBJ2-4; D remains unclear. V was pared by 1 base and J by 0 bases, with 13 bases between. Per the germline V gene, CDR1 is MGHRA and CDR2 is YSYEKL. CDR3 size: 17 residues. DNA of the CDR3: TGCGCCAGCAGCCAAGCCCCAACCTTAGTAGCCAAAAACATTCAGTACTTC. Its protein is CASSQAPTLVAKNIQYF.

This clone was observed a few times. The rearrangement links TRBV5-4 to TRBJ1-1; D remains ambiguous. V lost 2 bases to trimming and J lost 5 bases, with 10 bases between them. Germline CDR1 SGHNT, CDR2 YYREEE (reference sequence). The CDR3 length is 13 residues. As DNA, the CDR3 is TGTGCCAGCAGCTTCAGACCGGGGACTGAAGCTTTCTTT. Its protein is CASSFRPGTEAFF.

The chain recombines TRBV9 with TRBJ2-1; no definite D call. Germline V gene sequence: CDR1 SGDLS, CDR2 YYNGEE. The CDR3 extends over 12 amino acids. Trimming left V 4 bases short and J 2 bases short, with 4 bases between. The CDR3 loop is CASSPAYNEQFF. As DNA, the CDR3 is TGTGCCAGCAGCCCAGCCTACAATGAGCAGTTCTTC.

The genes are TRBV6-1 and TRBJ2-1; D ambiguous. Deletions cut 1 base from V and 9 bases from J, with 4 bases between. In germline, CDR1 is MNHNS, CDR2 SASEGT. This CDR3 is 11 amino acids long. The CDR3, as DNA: TGTGCCAGCAGTGAAGGAGTTGAGCAGTTCTTC. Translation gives CASSEGVEQFF.

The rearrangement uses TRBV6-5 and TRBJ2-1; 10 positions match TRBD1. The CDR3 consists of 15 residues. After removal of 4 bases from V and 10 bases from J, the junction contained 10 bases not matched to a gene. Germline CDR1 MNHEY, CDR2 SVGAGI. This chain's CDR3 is CASSSFDRGLSEQFF. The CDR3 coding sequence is TGTGCCAGCAGTTCTTTTGACAGGGGGCTCAGCGAGCAGTTCTTC.

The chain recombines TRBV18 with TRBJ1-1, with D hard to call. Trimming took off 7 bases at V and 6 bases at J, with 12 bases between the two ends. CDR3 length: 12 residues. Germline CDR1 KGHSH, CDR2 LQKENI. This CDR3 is CASFPVPPEAFF. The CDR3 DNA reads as TGTGCCAGCTTTCCGGTTCCCCCTGAAGCTTTCTTT.

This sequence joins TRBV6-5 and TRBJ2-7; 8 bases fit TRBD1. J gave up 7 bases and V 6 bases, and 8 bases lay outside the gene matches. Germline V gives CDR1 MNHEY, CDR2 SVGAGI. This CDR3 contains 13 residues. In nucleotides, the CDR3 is TGTGCCAGCAGGGGGGACAGGACGGGAGAGCAGTACGTC. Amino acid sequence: CASRGDRTGEQYV.

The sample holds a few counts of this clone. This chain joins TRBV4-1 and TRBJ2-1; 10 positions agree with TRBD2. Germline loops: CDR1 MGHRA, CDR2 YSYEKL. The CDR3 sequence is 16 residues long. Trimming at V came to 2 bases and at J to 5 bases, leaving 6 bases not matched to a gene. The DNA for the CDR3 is TGCGCCAGCAGCCAATTCGCTAGCGGGAGAAACAATGAGCAGTTCTTC. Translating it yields CASSQFASGRNNEQFF.

The CDR3 DNA sequence: TGTGCCTGGAGATTAGCGGGAGCGGGAGATGAGCAGTTCTTC. This gives the protein CAWRLAGAGDEQFF. This chain connects TRBV30 to TRBJ2-1; 9 positions match TRBD2. J lost 8 bases, V lost 3 bases, and 8 bases had no gene match. The CDR3 runs 14 residues. Germline V CDR1 and CDR2: GTSNPN, SVGIG (reference sequence). The full variable domain, rest sourced from reference TRBV30 and TRBJ2-1, is SQTIHQWPATLVQPVGSPLSLECTVEGTSNPNLYWYRQAAGRGLQLLFYSVGIGQISSEVPQNLSASRPQDRQFILSSKKLLLSDSGFYLCAWRLAGAGDEQFFGPGTRLTVL.